A selection of T cell receptor beta chains follows, all from one sample in a study of T cell responses to AZD1222 COVID-19 vaccine. The method was immunoSEQ multiplex PCR; TCRdb's version includes in-frame clones alone and lacks a portion of them. The repertoire holds more than 100,000 clones, under 90% seen once, with approximately 4.8% in the top ten. The starting material was peripheral blood, obtained on day 0 of AZD1222 vaccination. Receptors originate from an adult in good health. Each CDR3 is given without its conserved first and last residue. Each record gives: J gene, clone size, V gene, CDR3 protein. Rows may omit the clone size; those that give it use once, few, many or a size class.

J: TRBJ2-5
size: .
V: TRBV27
CDR3: ATRASGLQETQY

J: TRBJ1-1
size: .
V: TRBV3-1/TRBV3-2
CDR3: ASSASYWNTEAF

J: TRBJ2-7
size: .
V: TRBV30
CDR3: AWSIWPVDNYEQY

J: TRBJ2-7
size: .
V: TRBV27
CDR3: ASSLSGHEQY

J: TRBJ1-2
size: once
V: TRBV5-8
CDR3: ASSLAAAIDT

J: TRBJ1-5
size: once
V: TRBV7-2
CDR3: ASSLVTYSNQPQH

J: TRBJ2-5
size: .
V: TRBV20-1
CDR3: SASSLPRLKETQY

J: TRBJ2-1
size: once
V: TRBV6-2/TRBV6-3
CDR3: ASSSGWEDRF

J: TRBJ2-3
size: .
V: TRBV9
CDR3: ASSANPGLAGGTDTQY

J: TRBJ2-6
size: .
V: TRBV7-2
CDR3: ASSAAGQGSGANVLT

J: TRBJ1-5
size: .
V: TRBV6-1
CDR3: ASSERAGGVVVSNQPQH

J: TRBJ1-3
size: .
V: TRBV25-1
CDR3: ASSFTGNSGNTIY

J: TRBJ2-7
size: .
V: TRBV14
CDR3: ASSQGSLGIKREQY

J: TRBJ1-4
size: few
V: TRBV27
CDR3: ASSLSSGPNEKLF

J: TRBJ1-1
size: .
V: TRBV6-5
CDR3: ASRATGYNAEAF

J: TRBJ2-7
size: .
V: TRBV5-5
CDR3: ASSEGTGAYEQY

J: TRBJ2-1
size: .
V: TRBV2
CDR3: ASSGTASYNEQF

J: TRBJ2-1
size: .
V: TRBV13
CDR3: ASSLLAGAYNEQF

J: TRBJ2-1
size: .
V: TRBV19
CDR3: ASSWGTRVNEQF

J: TRBJ1-6
size: .
V: TRBV2
CDR3: ASSGTGTARNSPLH

J: TRBJ1-3
size: .
V: TRBV3-1/TRBV3-2
CDR3: ASSLQPPGQGRNTIY

J: TRBJ1-4
size: .
V: TRBV19
CDR3: ASSTPRGTNEKLF

J: TRBJ2-7
size: .
V: TRBV7-2
CDR3: ASSLGGFGPYEQY

J: TRBJ1-6
size: .
V: TRBV5-1
CDR3: ASREGTDNSPLH

J: TRBJ1-6
size: .
V: TRBV6-1
CDR3: ASSVTGRAGSYNSPLH

J: TRBJ2-7
size: .
V: TRBV6-5
CDR3: ASRSGLGPSYEQY

J: TRBJ1-5
size: once
V: TRBV27
CDR3: ASSPTTPNNQPQH

J: TRBJ2-2
size: .
V: TRBV19
CDR3: ASRLGTAVTGELF

J: TRBJ2-3
size: .
V: TRBV6-6
CDR3: ASSLSGGADTQY

J: TRBJ2-1
size: .
V: TRBV19
CDR3: ASRKGMGAGGPQF

J: TRBJ2-7
size: .
V: TRBV5-4
CDR3: ASSTDPGSYEQY

J: TRBJ2-3
size: .
V: TRBV5-1
CDR3: ASSYGDRDWTDTQY

J: TRBJ2-1
size: .
V: TRBV11-2
CDR3: ASSSRGYNEQF

J: TRBJ2-2
size: .
V: TRBV7-2
CDR3: ATKRPGLDGTGELF

J: TRBJ1-4
size: .
V: TRBV19
CDR3: ASSASRQGLNEKLF

J: TRBJ1-6
size: .
V: TRBV6-4
CDR3: ASSDGTNNNSPLH

J: TRBJ1-6
size: .
V: TRBV30
CDR3: AWVRDLSNSPLH

J: TRBJ2-7
size: .
V: TRBV15
CDR3: ATSRDRGRIPQ

J: TRBJ2-7
size: .
V: TRBV6-5
CDR3: ASRRGQTKEQY

J: TRBJ2-3
size: .
V: TRBV28
CDR3: ASSPPRGTLSTDTQY

J: TRBJ1-1
size: .
V: TRBV19
CDR3: ASTATTSNTEAF

J: TRBJ1-6
size: .
V: TRBV6-4
CDR3: ASSVILNNSPLH

J: TRBJ2-7
size: .
V: TRBV28
CDR3: ASSLVGASYEQY

J: TRBJ2-2
size: .
V: TRBV7-2
CDR3: ASSLALAGGPPGELF

J: TRBJ1-1
size: .
V: TRBV11-2
CDR3: ASRTGLNTEAF